This T cell receptor (beta chain) was recovered during a study of siplizumab effects on memory and regulatory T cells. Notes on the study in general: Whether proliferating Tregs in siplizumab cultures suppress was not functionally confirmed. Siplizumab produced a significant reduction in alloreactive sequences that were traceable to unstimulated CD4+ memory cells. A major contribution to the alloresponse seemed to be made by naive T cells, which seemed more diverse than memory cells.

Each sample yielded about 9.9 x 10^4 assayed TCR templates. Method: immunoSEQ multiplex PCR; TCRdb's copy keeps in-frame clones and lacks some. The table includes 90,000 to 95,000 clones, 93% detected once. As for this clone: Its cognate antigen is unknown.

Germline V lookup: CDR1 SEHNR, CDR2 FQNEAQ (reference sequence). Trimming left V 3 bases short and J 3 bases short, with 12 bases between. This CDR3 has 15 amino acids. Sequencing was carried out using CD8+ T cells sorted from blood. The chain employs TRBV7-9 and TRBJ2-4; no clear D gene. The receptor's source is a human donor in good health. The CDR3 loop is CASSFAQPNKNIQYF. CDR3 sequence (DNA): TGTGCCAGCAGCTTCGCACAGCCGAACAAAAACATTCAGTACTTC.